This entry lists 10 T cell receptor beta chains sequenced from one sample in a study of CD8 T cells in ankylosing spondylitis (dated by TCRdb to about 2017). General conclusions and limits of the study: A TCR beta motif made up of several highly homologous amino acid variants appeared to be characteristic of blood from ankylosing spondylitis patients.

These receptors have no identified antigens. Library preparation was by 5' RACE. TCRdb shows the sequencer as Illumina HiSeq 2500. TCRdb reran the public reads through fastp at Q25 and MiXCR, keeping productive beta chains. Rows with one shared CDR3 protein collapse into an entry with the most common genes and DNA. The sample table holds about 390,000 distinct CDR3 sequences, of which around 20% were seen once. About 17% of the sample comes from the top ten. Sequencing was done on a sample of blood, either unsorted or a sorted T cell fraction (not recorded which). All receptors come from a male donor with ankylosing spondylitis.

In its sample, this clonotype was seen many times. The J gene is TRBJ2-1, the V gene TRBV29-1; D is undetermined. Germline lookup yields CDR1 SQVTM and CDR2 ANQGSEA. CDR3 length: 10 residues. Trimming took 5 bases from V and 8 from J, leaving 7 bases between them. DNA of the CDR3: TGCAGCGTTAAGGTTCATGAGCAGTTCTTC. It codes for CSVKVHEQFF.

The chain is built from TRBV5-1 and TRBJ1-3; tentative D call: TRBD1 (5 bases). This CDR3 is 15 amino acids long. Trimming took off 0 bases at V and 0 bases at J, with 7 bases between the two ends. The V gene's germline CDR1 is SGHRS and CDR2 YFSETQ. The CDR3, as DNA: TGCGCCAGCAGCTTGGGGGACCCCTCTGGAAACACCATATATTTT. Encoded protein: CASSLGDPSGNTIYF.

The table lists this clonotype with a few counts. The chain is built from TRBV20-1 and TRBJ2-4, with D hard to call. The CDR3 has 14 residues. Germline CDR1 and CDR2: DFQATT and SNEGSKA (reference sequence). V lost 3 bases, J lost 5 bases, and 14 bases lay in between. Here the CDR3 DNA reads TGCAGTGCTAGTGAAATTTCAACCCAAAACATTCAGTACTTC. This sequence encodes CSASEISTQNIQYF.

This clonotype has just a few counts. The chain has TRBV20-1 and TRBJ2-6, with D maybe TRBD1 (6 bases). CDR3 size: 15 residues. Germline loops: CDR1 DFQATT, CDR2 SNEGSKA (reference sequence). The V and J ends lost 6 bases and 0 bases respectively, with 12 bases between them. CDR3 nucleotide sequence: TGCAGTGCAGAGGGGACACCCTCTGGGGCCAACGTCCTGACTTTC. This codes for CSAEGTPSGANVLTF.

In this sample, this clonotype turned up a few times. The chain carries TRBV5-1 and TRBJ2-7; 9 bases line up with TRBD2. The J segment lost 5 bases and the V segment lost 2 bases, leaving 8 bases of the junction unmatched. The CDR3 runs to 15 residues. The germline V gene has CDR1 SGHRS and CDR2 YFSETQ. The CDR3 nucleotides read TGCGCCAGCAGCTTAAAACCAGCGGGAGGCGACGAGCAGTACTTC. Translated: CASSLKPAGGDEQYF.

CDR3 in DNA: TGCAGTGCTTCGTGGGACAGGCGCCTTGGCGAGCAGTACTTC. Its translation: CSASWDRRLGEQYF. This sequence joins TRBV20-1 and TRBJ2-7, with TRBD1 matching 8 bases. This CDR3 is 14 amino acids long. Germline CDR1 DFQATT, CDR2 SNEGSKA (reference sequence). The V segment lost 5 bases and the J segment 6 bases; nucleotides outside the gene matches: 12.

This clonotype was counted between two and nine times. V gene TRBV5-1 combines with J gene TRBJ1-2; 7 nucleotides match TRBD1. CDR3 length: 15 residues. J lost 8 bases, V lost 4 bases, and 14 bases had no gene match. CDR1 SGHRS and CDR2 YFSETQ come from the germline V gene. The CDR3 DNA reads as TGCGCCAGCAGCACCGACAGGGTAATACCCGCCGGCTACACCTTC. Translating it yields CASSTDRVIPAGYTF.

This clonotype has at least ten counts. CDR3 loop: CASSPRTGWHGYTF. Written as DNA, the CDR3 is TGTGCCAGCAGTCCCAGGACAGGGTGGCATGGCTACACCTTC. The chain links TRBV28 to TRBJ1-2, with 8 bases lining up with TRBD1. V was pared by 5 bases and J by 6 bases, with 8 bases of the junction left unmatched. The germline CDR1 and CDR2 sequences are MDHEN and SYDVKM. This CDR3 is 14 amino acids long.

J is TRBJ2-2 and V is TRBV2; perhaps TRBD1 as D (5 bases). V lost 6 bases and J 2 bases, leaving 13 bases between the germline ends. Germline V gives CDR1 SNHLY, CDR2 FYNNEI. The CDR3 has 15 amino acids. This chain's CDR3 is CASRGPGINTGELFF. The CDR3 DNA sequence: TGTGCCAGCAGGGGGCCGGGCATCAACACCGGGGAGCTGTTTTTT.

The genes are TRBV27 and TRBJ2-1, with D possibly being TRBD1 or TRBD2 (5 bases each). The CDR3 contains 13 residues. Trimming stripped 4 bases from V and 5 bases from J, with 9 bases between. The germline V gene has CDR1 MNHEY and CDR2 SMNVEV (reference sequence). Written as DNA, the CDR3 is TGTGCCAGCAGTTCCGGGACCGACAATGAGCAGTTCTTC. As protein: CASSSGTDNEQFF.